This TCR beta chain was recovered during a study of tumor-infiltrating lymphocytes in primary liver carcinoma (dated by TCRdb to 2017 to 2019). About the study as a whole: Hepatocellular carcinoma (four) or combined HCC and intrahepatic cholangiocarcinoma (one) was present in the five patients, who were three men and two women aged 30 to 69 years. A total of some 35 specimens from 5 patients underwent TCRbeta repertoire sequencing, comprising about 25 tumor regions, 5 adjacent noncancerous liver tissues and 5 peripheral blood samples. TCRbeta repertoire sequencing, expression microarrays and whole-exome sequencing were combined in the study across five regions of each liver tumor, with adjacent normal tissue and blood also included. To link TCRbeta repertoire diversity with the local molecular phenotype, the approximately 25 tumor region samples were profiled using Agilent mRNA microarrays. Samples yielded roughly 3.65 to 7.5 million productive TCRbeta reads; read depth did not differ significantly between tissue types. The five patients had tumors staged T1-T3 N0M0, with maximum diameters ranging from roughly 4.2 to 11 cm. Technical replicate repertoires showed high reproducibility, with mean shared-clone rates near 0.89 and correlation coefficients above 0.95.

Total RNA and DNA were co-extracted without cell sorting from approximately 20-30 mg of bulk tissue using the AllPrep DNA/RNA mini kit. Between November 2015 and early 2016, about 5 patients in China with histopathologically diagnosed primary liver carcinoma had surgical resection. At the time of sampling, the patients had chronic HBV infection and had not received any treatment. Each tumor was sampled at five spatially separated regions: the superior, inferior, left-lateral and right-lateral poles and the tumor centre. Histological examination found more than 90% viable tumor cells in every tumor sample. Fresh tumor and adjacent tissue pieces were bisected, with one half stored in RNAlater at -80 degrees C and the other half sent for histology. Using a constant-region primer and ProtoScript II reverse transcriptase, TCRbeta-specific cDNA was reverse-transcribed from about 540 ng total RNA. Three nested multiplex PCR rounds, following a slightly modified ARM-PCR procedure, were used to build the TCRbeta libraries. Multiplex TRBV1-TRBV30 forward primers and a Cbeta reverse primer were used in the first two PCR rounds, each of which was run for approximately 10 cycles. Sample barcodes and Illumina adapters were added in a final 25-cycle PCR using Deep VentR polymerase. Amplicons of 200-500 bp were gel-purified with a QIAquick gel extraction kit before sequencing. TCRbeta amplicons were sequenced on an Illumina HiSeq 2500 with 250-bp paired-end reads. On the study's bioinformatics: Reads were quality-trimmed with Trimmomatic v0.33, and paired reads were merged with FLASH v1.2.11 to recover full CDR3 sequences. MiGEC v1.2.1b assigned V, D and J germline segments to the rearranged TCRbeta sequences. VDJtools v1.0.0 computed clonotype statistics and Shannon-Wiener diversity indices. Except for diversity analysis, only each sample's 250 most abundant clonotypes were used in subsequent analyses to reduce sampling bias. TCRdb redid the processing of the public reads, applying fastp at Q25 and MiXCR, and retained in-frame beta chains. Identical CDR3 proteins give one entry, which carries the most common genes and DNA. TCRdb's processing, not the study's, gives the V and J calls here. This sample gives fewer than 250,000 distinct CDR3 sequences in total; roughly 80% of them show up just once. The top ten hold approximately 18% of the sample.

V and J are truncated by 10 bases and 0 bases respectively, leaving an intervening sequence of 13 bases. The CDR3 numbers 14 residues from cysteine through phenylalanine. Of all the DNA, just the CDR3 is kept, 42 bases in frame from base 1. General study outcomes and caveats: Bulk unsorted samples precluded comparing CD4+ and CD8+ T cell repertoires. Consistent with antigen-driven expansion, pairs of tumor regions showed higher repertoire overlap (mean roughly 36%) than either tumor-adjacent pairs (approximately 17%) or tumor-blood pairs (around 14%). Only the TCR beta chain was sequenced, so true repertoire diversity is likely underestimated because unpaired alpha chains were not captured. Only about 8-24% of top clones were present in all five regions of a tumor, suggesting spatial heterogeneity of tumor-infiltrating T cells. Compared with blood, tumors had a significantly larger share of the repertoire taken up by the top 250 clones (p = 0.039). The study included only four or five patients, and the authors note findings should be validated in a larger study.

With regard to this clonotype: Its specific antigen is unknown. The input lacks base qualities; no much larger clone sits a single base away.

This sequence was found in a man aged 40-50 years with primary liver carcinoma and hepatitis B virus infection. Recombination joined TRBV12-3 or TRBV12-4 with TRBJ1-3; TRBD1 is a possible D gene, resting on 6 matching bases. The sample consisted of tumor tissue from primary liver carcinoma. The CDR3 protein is CATGIQGSGNTIYF. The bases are TGTGCCACCGGTATACAGGGCTCTGGAAACACCATATATTTT.